Below are 13 T cell receptor beta chains sequenced from a single sample in a study of cytomegalovirus exposure and HLA in healthy donors. In the PCR, 60 Vbeta and 13 Jbeta primers were used. Sequenced by immunoSEQ multiplex PCR; TCRdb stores in-frame clones only, minus some. The sample table includes fewer than 200,000 clones. The sequencing sample was made of PBMCs. The receptors shown here come from a woman aged 60-70 years in good health and CMV-seronegative.

The chain employs TRBV7-9 and TRBJ1-1; 9 positions match TRBD1. The germline CDR1 and CDR2 sequences are SEHNR and FQNEAQ (reference sequence). CDR3 length: 14 amino acids. V gave up 2 bases and J gave up 8 bases; unmatched junction bases: 6. CDR3 nucleotide sequence: TGTGCCAGCAGCTTAAGGACAGGGGTCTCGGAAGCTTTCTTT. Protein sequence: CASSLRTGVSEAFF. Using reference TRBV7-9 and TRBJ1-1 for the parts outside the CDR3, the full variable domain is DTGVSQNPRHKITKRGQNVTFRCDPISEHNRLYWYRQTLGQGPEFLTYFQNEAQLEKSRLLSDRFSAERPKGSFSTLEIQRTEQGDSAMYLCASSLRTGVSEAFFGQGTRLTVV.

The chain employs TRBV5-1 and TRBJ1-3; TRBD1 matches 10 bases. CDR3 size: 15 residues. The V gene's germline CDR1 is SGHRS and CDR2 YFSETQ. With V trimmed by 3 bases and J by 2 bases, 2 bases remained unmatched. The CDR3: CASSSGTGAGNTIYF. CDR3 in DNA: TGCGCCAGCAGCTCCGGGACAGGGGCTGGAAACACCATATATTTT.

V gene TRBV15 combines with J gene TRBJ2-1, with D tentatively TRBD1 (5 bases). The germline V gene encodes CDR1 LNHNV and CDR2 YYDKDF (reference sequence). Trimming removed 0 bases at V and 4 bases at J, with 13 bases between. The CDR3 contains 16 residues. The CDR3 region is CATSRDRTPAYNEQFF. The DNA of the CDR3 is TGTGCCACCAGCAGAGACCGGACACCCGCGTACAATGAGCAGTTCTTC.

V and J are TRBV5-1 and TRBJ1-1, with D possibly matching TRBD1 (6 bases). Deletions cut 7 bases from V and 0 bases from J, with 16 bases between. The CDR3 spans 15 residues. Germline V gene sequence: CDR1 SGHRS, CDR2 YFSETQ. Written as DNA, the CDR3 is TGCGCCAGCCAATCTGTCAGGGGTATGAACACTGAAGCTTTCTTT. This encodes CASQSVRGMNTEAFF.

The V gene is TRBV5-5, the J gene TRBJ1-2; 7 positions match TRBD1. Looked up from germline, CDR1 is SGHKS and CDR2 is YYEKEE (reference sequence). This CDR3 comprises 14 residues. V shed 6 bases and J 8 bases; nucleotides not matched to a gene: 13. Here the CDR3 DNA reads TGTGCCAGCACCCTCTTAGGGGGCGCGGACGGCTACACCTTC. It yields the protein CASTLLGGADGYTF.

The CDR3 sequence is CAWSLSRRPTNGYTF. In nucleotides, the CDR3 is TGTGCCTGGAGTCTTTCTCGACGGCCGACAAATGGCTACACCTTC. This rearrangement joins TRBV30 to TRBJ1-2; the D is unclear. The germline V gene encodes CDR1 GTSNPN and CDR2 SVGIG (reference sequence). The ends were cut back, 2 bases at V and 6 bases at J, with 19 bases in the middle. This CDR3 is built from 15 residues.

The J gene is TRBJ2-6, the V gene TRBV4-1, with D possibly matching TRBD1 (5 bases). The germline gives CDR1 MGHRA, CDR2 YSYEKL. V shed 1 base and J shed 11 bases, with 15 bases lying between them. This CDR3 has 15 residues. CDR3 sequence (DNA): TGCGCCAGCAGCCAAGTGAGTGGGGCTAGGGACGTCCTGACTTTC. Translation: CASSQVSGARDVLTF.

The genes are TRBV5-1 and TRBJ2-3; weak D call: TRBD1 (6 bases). V dropped 4 bases and J dropped 0 bases, with 9 bases sitting between them. Germline values: CDR1 SGHRS, CDR2 YFSETQ. The CDR3 spans 14 residues. CDR3 amino acids: CASSQQGSTDTQYF. CDR3 coding DNA: TGCGCCAGCAGCCAACAGGGTAGCACAGATACGCAGTATTTT.

V gene TRBV19 combines with J gene TRBJ2-3; tentative D call: TRBD2 (6 bases). V gave up 6 bases and J gave up 3 bases, with 19 bases separating them. This CDR3 spans 16 amino acids. Germline V gene sequence: CDR1 LNHDA, CDR2 SQIVND (reference sequence). CDR3 loop: CASSLMEGEQTDTQYF. CDR3 bases: TGTGCCAGTAGCTTAATGGAGGGAGAACAAACAGATACGCAGTATTTT.

The chain uses TRBV29-1 and TRBJ2-5; D is perhaps TRBD2 (6 bases). Deletions cut 6 bases from V and 2 bases from J, with 13 bases between. Germline lookup yields CDR1 SQVTM and CDR2 ANQGSEA. CDR3 length: 13 amino acids. CDR3 region: CSVWWRAQETQYF. CDR3 bases: TGCAGCGTATGGTGGAGGGCACAAGAGACCCAGTACTTC.

The genes are TRBV6-5 and TRBJ1-1, with no clear D. Trimming stripped 2 bases from V and 1 base from J, with 8 bases between. Germline V gives CDR1 MNHEY, CDR2 SVGAGI. The CDR3 totals 14 residues. CDR3: CASSYVGGNTEAFF. CDR3 sequence (DNA): TGTGCCAGCAGTTACGTCGGTGGGAACACTGAAGCTTTCTTT.

This sequence joins TRBV7-9 and TRBJ2-7; 7 bases align to TRBD1. Trimming took 5 bases from V and 3 from J; bases not matched to a gene: 16. Germline V gene lookup returns CDR1 SEHNR and CDR2 FQNEAQ (reference sequence). This CDR3 has 17 amino acids. DNA of the CDR3: TGTGCCAGCAGCCGGGGAAGGGACAGTTTACCCGGCTACGAGCAGTACTTC. Protein sequence: CASSRGRDSLPGYEQYF.

The CDR3, as DNA: TGTGCCAGCGCGGTGTGGATTGATTCACCCCTCCACTTT. Amino acids: CASAVWIDSPLHF. The V and J genes are TRBV6-1 and TRBJ1-6; D gene uncertain. The germline CDR1 and CDR2 sequences are MNHNS and SASEGT. This CDR3 contains 13 residues. Trimming cost V 8 bases and J 8 bases, with 13 bases left between them.